The 23 T cell receptor beta chains given below trace back to one sample, sequenced in a study of beta chain features in type 1 diabetes. Reverse transcription of all isolated RNA meant that expressed TCRB transcripts were sequenced. The assay was immunoSEQ multiplex PCR, and TCRdb's table has in-frame clones only and misses some. The sample lists approximately 160,000 clones, about 7.3% occurring once. The sample taken for sequencing was central memory CD4+ T cells from blood. The receptors were gathered from a man younger than 35 in good health.

This clone has more than one count but fewer than ten. The rearrangement joins TRBV9 to TRBJ2-3, with D uncertain. This CDR3 spans 14 amino acids. The ends were cut back, 4 bases at V and 3 bases at J, with 12 bases in the middle. Per the germline V gene, CDR1 is SGDLS and CDR2 is YYNGEE. The CDR3 DNA reads TGTGCCAGCAGCATTCGAGCCCAAACAGATACGCAGTATTTT. It codes for CASSIRAQTDTQYF.

This clone was observed at least ten times. V usage is TRBV19 and J usage is TRBJ2-7; D gene ambiguous. The CDR3 sequence is 12 residues long. CDR1 and CDR2 (germline): LNHDA, SQIVND (reference sequence). V lost 3 bases and J lost 5, with 8 bases in between. The CDR3 sequence is CASSMSTNEQYF. DNA for the CDR3: TGTGCCAGTAGTATGTCCACAAACGAGCAGTACTTC.

This clone turned up a few times. This chain joins TRBV7-2 and TRBJ1-2; D perhaps matches TRBD1 (5 bases). The V gene's germline CDR1 is SGHTA and CDR2 FQGNSA. The CDR3 covers 15 residues. V lost 5 bases to trimming and J lost 4 bases, with 17 bases between them. The CDR3 DNA reads TGTGCCAGCAGCCGTGAAAGGGGCAGGAGCTATGGCTACACCTTC. As protein: CASSRERGRSYGYTF.

The chain carries TRBV7-8 and TRBJ1-6; 9 nucleotides line up with TRBD1. Germline values: CDR1 SGHVS, CDR2 FQNEAQ. There are 17 residues in the CDR3. J gave up 8 bases and V 0 bases, and 8 bases lay outside the gene matches. The CDR3 DNA reads TGTGCCAGCAGCTTAGCAGTCGGGACAGGGACTGATTCACCCCTCCACTTT. Its translation is CASSLAVGTGTDSPLHF. Together with reference TRBV7-8 and TRBJ1-6, the CDR3 gives the full variable domain: GAGVSQSPRYKVAKRGQDVALRCDPISGHVSLFWYQQALGQGPEFLTYFQNEAQLDKSGLPSDRFFAERPEGSVSTLKIQRTQQEDSAVYLCASSLAVGTGTDSPLHFGNGTRLTVT.

This sequence joins TRBV29-1 and TRBJ2-1; 9 bases agree with TRBD2. With V trimmed by 7 bases and J by 10 bases, 8 bases remained unmatched. Per the germline V gene, CDR1 is SQVTM and CDR2 is ANQGSEA. The CDR3 consists of 12 residues. CDR3 sequence: CSAGTSLREQFF. DNA for the CDR3: TGCAGCGCTGGGACTAGCCTAAGAGAGCAGTTCTTC.

The chain employs TRBV15 and TRBJ1-4, with a weak D call TRBD1 (5 bases). Trimming cost V 8 bases and J 2 bases, with 12 bases left between them. This CDR3 has 14 amino acids. The V gene's germline CDR1 is LNHNV and CDR2 YYDKDF (reference sequence). The CDR3 loop reads CATGAGRTNEKLFF. CDR3 DNA: TGTGCCACCGGGGCTGGGCGCACTAATGAAAAACTGTTTTTT. Full variable domain (remainder filled in from reference TRBV15 and TRBJ1-4): DAMVIQNPRYQVTQFGKPVTLSCSQTLNHNVMYWYQQKSSQAPKLLFHYYDKDFNNEADTPDNFQSRRPNTSFCFLDIRSPGLGDTAMYLCATGAGRTNEKLFFGSGTQLSVL.

The J gene is TRBJ1-2, the V gene TRBV11-1; 11 bases are a match to TRBD1. With V trimmed by 7 bases and J by 3 bases, 13 bases remained unmatched. This CDR3 has 17 residues. Germline CDR1 SGHAT, CDR2 FQDESV (reference sequence). This CDR3 reads CASTDGQGASVYYGYTF. The CDR3 nucleotides read TGTGCCAGCACCGACGGACAGGGGGCTTCTGTATACTATGGCTACACCTTC.

This clone was picked up a small number of times. The V gene is TRBV2, the J gene TRBJ1-2; D is uncertain. Germline values: CDR1 SNHLY, CDR2 FYNNEI. The V end lost 6 bases, the J end lost 0 bases, and 11 bases lay between the germline ends. The CDR3 length is 14 residues. The CDR3 is CASSTTETNYGYTF. The CDR3 DNA reads TGTGCCAGCAGCACCACAGAAACTAACTATGGCTACACCTTC.

This clone was observed at least ten times. This rearrangement joins TRBV15 to TRBJ2-1; 7 bases map to TRBD1. This CDR3 has 16 residues. Looked up from germline, CDR1 is LNHNV and CDR2 is YYDKDF (reference sequence). Unmatched junction bases numbered 7, after V lost 3 bases and J lost 2 bases. The CDR3 loop reads CATSSRQGSPYNEQFF. The CDR3, as DNA: TGTGCCACCAGCAGTCGACAGGGTAGCCCCTACAATGAGCAGTTCTTC.

This clone has more than one count but fewer than ten. The J gene is TRBJ1-4, the V gene TRBV7-8, with D possibly being TRBD1 (6 bases). V lost 5 bases to trimming and J lost 6 bases, with 16 bases between them. CDR1 and CDR2 (germline): SGHVS, FQNEAQ. The CDR3 has 15 amino acids. CDR3 region: CASSPITGFDEKLFF. For the CDR3, the DNA is TGTGCCAGCAGCCCAATCACAGGGTTTGATGAAAAACTGTTTTTT.

The gene calls are TRBV2 and TRBJ1-6; D is uncertain. The V gene lost 7 bases and the J gene lost 4 bases, with 11 bases spanning the gap. CDR3 length equals 14 residues. Germline CDR1 reads SNHLY; CDR2 reads FYNNEI. The CDR3 region is CASNNEGYNSPLHF. DNA for the CDR3: TGTGCCAGCAACAACGAGGGTTATAATTCACCCCTCCACTTT.

This clone was seen a handful of times. CDR3 region: CASSPGGTITYEQYF. The CDR3 DNA reads TGTGCCAGCAGCCCAGGGGGGACGATCACCTACGAGCAGTACTTC. This rearrangement joins TRBV7-2 to TRBJ2-5; TRBD1 might be the D (7 bases). The closer fit of TRBJ2-7 to the DNA end suggests the J call may be wrong. CDR3 length: 15 residues. Germline lookup yields CDR1 SGHTA and CDR2 FQGNSA.

There are a few counts of this clone. The rearrangement joins TRBV10-3 to TRBJ2-3, with a weak D call TRBD2 (6 bases). The CDR3 contains 15 residues. CDR1 ENHRY and CDR2 SYGVKD come from the germline V gene. With 6 bases removed from V and 6 bases from J, the gap between germline ends came to 19 bases. CDR3 DNA sequence: TGTGCCATCAGGAAACTAGCAGACAGAATTGATACGCAGTATTTT. Protein sequence: CAIRKLADRIDTQYF.

Only a few counts were recorded for this clone. This chain uses TRBV25-1 with TRBJ2-7; possibly TRBD2 for D (6 bases). The CDR3 spans 12 residues. The V gene's germline CDR1 is MGHDK and CDR2 SYGVNS. Trimming left V 9 bases short and J 3 bases short, with 12 bases between. CDR3 nucleotides: TGTGCCAGTCGGGACTTCGACTACGAGCAGTACTTC. Translation: CASRDFDYEQYF.

The chain employs TRBV5-1 and TRBJ1-1; D possibly corresponds to TRBD1 (6 bases). V was trimmed by 4 bases and J by 1 base, leaving 17 bases between them. The germline gives CDR1 SGHRS, CDR2 YFSETQ. The CDR3 runs to 16 residues. The CDR3 region has the DNA TGCGCCAGCAGCCCCACCCAACAGGGTTCGAACACTGAAGCTTTCTTT. It yields the protein CASSPTQQGSNTEAFF.

The rearrangement links TRBV18 to TRBJ2-1; TRBD2 agrees at 8 bases. There are 14 residues in the CDR3. V was pared by 3 bases and J by 6 bases, with 4 bases of the junction left unmatched. The germline CDR1 and CDR2 sequences are KGHSH and LQKENI. As DNA, the CDR3 is TGTGCCAGCTCACCTATAGCGGGGATCAATGAGCAGTTCTTC. Its protein product is CASSPIAGINEQFF. The complete variable domain, with remaining parts taken from reference TRBV18 and TRBJ2-1, reads NAGVMQNPRHLVRRRGQEARLRCSPMKGHSHVYWYRQLPEEGLKFMVYLQKENIIDESGMPKERFSAEFPKEGPSILRIQQVVRGDSAAYFCASSPIAGINEQFFGPGTRLTVL.

The V gene is TRBV28, the J gene TRBJ2-1; 10 bases line up with TRBD2. Per germline, CDR1 MDHEN and CDR2 SYDVKM. V lost 2 bases and J lost 4; bases outside the gene matches: 5. This CDR3 contains 16 residues. Here the CDR3 DNA reads TGTGCCAGCAGTTTAGGAGCGGGAGGGCCGTACAATGAGCAGTTCTTC. Translated, it gives CASSLGAGGPYNEQFF.

This clone occurred a few times. The V gene is TRBV19, the J gene TRBJ2-1, with TRBD2 matching over 8 bases. Germline V CDR1 and CDR2: LNHDA, SQIVND (reference sequence). This CDR3 has 16 residues. V was clipped by 3 bases and J by 7 bases; unmatched bases: 11. CDR3 sequence: CASSMRGSGRGNEQFF. DNA for the CDR3: TGTGCCAGTAGTATGAGAGGGAGCGGGAGAGGAAATGAGCAGTTCTTC.

This clone has only a few counts. The chain employs TRBV28 and TRBJ1-5, with 7 positions matching TRBD1. Germline V lookup: CDR1 MDHEN, CDR2 SYDVKM. The ends lost 6 bases at V and 11 bases at J; junction bases unmatched: 13. The length of the CDR3 is 14 residues. The CDR3 nucleotides read TGTGCCAGCAGAAAACCGACAGGGCTCCAAGCCCAGCATTTT. Its protein product is CASRKPTGLQAQHF.

The chain has TRBV7-3 and TRBJ2-3, with D perhaps matching TRBD2 (6 bases). Germline CDR1 reads SGHTA; CDR2 reads FQGTGA. The V and J ends lost 0 bases and 4 bases respectively, with 11 bases between them. The CDR3 loop spans 15 amino acids. CDR3 loop: CASSLTQGGPDTQYF. CDR3 bases: TGTGCCAGCAGCTTAACGCAGGGAGGCCCAGATACGCAGTATTTT.

This clone has only a few counts. The chain combines TRBV28 with TRBJ1-4, with 9 bases aligning to TRBD1. J lost 5 bases, V lost 4 bases, and 5 bases had no gene match. The length of the CDR3 is 15 residues. The germline CDR1 and CDR2 sequences are MDHEN and SYDVKM. CDR3 DNA sequence: TGTGCCAGCAGTTCTTTAGGGACAGGGAATGAAAAACTGTTTTTT. Translating gives CASSSLGTGNEKLFF.

The CDR3 loop is CASSLAKGGQGGGYTF. CDR3 coding DNA: TGTGCCAGCAGCTTGGCCAAGGGAGGGCAGGGTGGCGGCTACACCTTC. The chain links TRBV5-4 to TRBJ1-2, with D maybe TRBD1 (5 bases). The length of the CDR3 is 16 residues. V was trimmed by 0 bases and J by 8 bases, leaving 20 bases between them. Germline V lookup: CDR1 SGHNT, CDR2 YYREEE (reference sequence).

The V gene is TRBV7-2, the J gene TRBJ2-1; D may be TRBD2 (5 bases). V lost 5 bases and J lost 6, with 11 bases in between. From germline, CDR1 is SGHTA and CDR2 FQGNSA. There are 13 residues in the CDR3. The CDR3 spells CASSLDYFNEQFF. The CDR3 nucleotides read TGTGCCAGCAGCCTAGACTATTTCAATGAGCAGTTCTTC.